This is a list of T cell receptor beta chains from one sample in a study of cytomegalovirus exposure and HLA in healthy donors. Method: immunoSEQ multiplex PCR; TCRdb's copy keeps in-frame clones and lacks some. Among roughly 100,000 clones listed, around a tenth were seen once. Sequencing was performed on PBMCs. These TCRs come from a man in his forties or fifties in good health and CMV-seropositive. Each CDR3 is given with its conserved first and last residue. The D gene is left open where the match is weak. Rows may omit the clone size; those that give it use once, few, many or a size class.

DNA,CDR3,size,V,D,J
TGTGCCAGCAGCCCTGGCCTGGGACAGCAGAGTGGCTACACCTTC,CASSPGLGQQSGYTF,few,TRBV28,TRBD1,TRBJ1-2
TGTGCCAGCATCAAACTTTACAGGAGCACAGATACGCAGTATTTT,CASIKLYRSTDTQYF,NA,TRBV11-2,NA,TRBJ2-3
TGTGCCAGTAGTATCACGCCGCAGGGTCGTAGGTTTGTAGCTTTCTTT,CASSITPQGRRFVAFF,few,TRBV19,NA,TRBJ1-1
TGTGCCAGCAGTAGCGGGAGCACAGATACGCAGTATTTT,CASSSGSTDTQYF,NA,TRBV6-4,NA,TRBJ2-3
TGCGCCAGCACAGGGCGCGGAACCGGGGAGCTGTTTTTT,CASTGRGTGELFF,NA,TRBV10-2,NA,TRBJ2-2
TGTGCCAGCAGTTCTACAGGGTGGACCCAGTACTTC,CASSSTGWTQYF,NA,TRBV27,NA,TRBJ2-5
TGTGCCAGCAGCCCCTCGGTGACTATTGGCGGGGAGCTGTTTTTT,CASSPSVTIGGELFF,few,TRBV7-3,NA,TRBJ2-2
TGTGCCAGCAGCCGCGGGGGGGCCCACTATGGCTACACCTTC,CASSRGGAHYGYTF,NA,TRBV6-1,NA,TRBJ1-2
TGTGCCAGCAGTGTGACCTCAGGGGGCAGTCAGCCCCAGCATTTT,CASSVTSGGSQPQHF,NA,TRBV6-1,TRBD1,TRBJ1-5
TGTGCCAGCAGCTCTCCGTGGGAGGGCTTCGGTGAAAAACTGTTTTTT,CASSSPWEGFGEKLFF,few,TRBV28,NA,TRBJ1-4